This T cell receptor beta chain was captured by sequencing in a study of cytomegalovirus exposure and HLA in healthy donors. The CDR3 totals 12 residues. The germline V and J ends were trimmed by 6 bases and 8 bases, with 13 bases remaining between them. The germline V gene encodes CDR1 LNHDA and CDR2 SQIVND (reference sequence). The primer mix had 60 Vbeta and 13 Jbeta primers. Repertoires were generated with immunoSEQ multiplex PCR, while TCRdb's copy carries only in-frame clones and drops some. Of some 180,000 clones detected, around 80% appear once; the ten largest clones hold about 1.4%. This chain uses TRBV19 with TRBJ1-2; D is undetermined. The sample consisted of PBMCs. The TCR was taken from a girl between 10 and 17 years old in good health and CMV-seropositive. CDR3 protein: CASSWEVGGYTF. The CDR3 DNA sequence: TGTGCCAGTAGCTGGGAGGTCGGCGGCTACACCTTC. The whole variable domain, remainder taken from reference TRBV19 and TRBJ1-2, is DGGITQSPKYLFRKEGQNVTLSCEQNLNHDAMYWYRQDPGQGLRLIYYSQIVNDFQKGDIAEGYSVSREKKESFPLTVTSAQKNPTAFYLCASSWEVGGYTFGSGTRLTVV.